This is a list of T cell receptor beta chains from one sample in a study of blood T cells in healthy people across ages. TCRdb independently ran MiXCR on the 5' RACE reads; one entry per CDR3 protein. Of about 630,000 distinct CDR3 sequences detected, approximately 21% appear once; the ten largest clones hold around 3.4%. The sequenced sample was blood. The receptor set was obtained from an older man in good health. Both conserved end residues are part of each CDR3. The order of the fields is clone size, D gene, J gene, CDR3 length, V gene, CDR3 protein, CDR3 DNA. A D gene is named only where the DNA matches it firmly. Clone size is stated in some rows and not others, as once, few, many or a class when expanded.

few,TRBD2,TRBJ2-3,13,TRBV20-1,CSASSGSRDTQYF,TGCAGTGCATCTAGCGGGAGTAGAGATACGCAGTATTTT
-,TRBD1,TRBJ1-2,14,TRBV28,CASQTRTGPYGYTF,TGTGCCAGTCAAACCCGGACAGGGCCCTATGGCTACACCTTC
-,-,TRBJ1-5,13,TRBV27,CASSFGLSQPQHF,TGTGCCAGCAGTTTTGGGTTAAGTCAGCCCCAGCATTTT
few,TRBD2,TRBJ2-4,14,TRBV20-1,CSARVAGAQNIQYF,TGCAGTGCTAGAGTAGCGGGAGCTCAAAACATTCAGTACTTC
-,TRBD1,TRBJ1-4,12,TRBV19,CASSTTGRKLFF,TGTGCCAGTAGTACGACAGGGAGAAAACTGTTTTTT
few,TRBD1,TRBJ2-7,15,TRBV2,CASSYSGTGSYEQYF,TGTGCCAGCAGTTATTCCGGGACAGGGTCCTACGAGCAGTACTTC
few,-,TRBJ1-2,15,TRBV15,CATSRAPGQKDGYTF,TGTGCCACCAGCAGAGCCCCAGGACAGAAAGATGGCTACACCTTC
few,-,TRBJ2-7,15,TRBV18,CASSPVGAQVHEQYF,TGTGCCAGCTCACCGGTTGGAGCACAGGTCCACGAGCAGTACTTC
-,-,TRBJ2-1,15,TRBV5-5,CASSVPRPTYNEQFF,TGTGCCAGCAGCGTCCCCCGGCCCACCTACAATGAGCAGTTCTTC
-,-,TRBJ1-5,15,TRBV24-1,CATSDTRYGNQPQHF,TGTGCCACCAGTGATACCAGGTACGGCAATCAGCCCCAGCATTTT
many,TRBD2,TRBJ2-1,17,TRBV7-2,CASSYLAGDQPYNEQFF,TGTGCCAGCAGCTACCTAGCGGGAGATCAACCCTACAATGAGCAGTTCTTC
few,-,TRBJ2-3,14,TRBV5-1,CASSPGVSTDTQYF,TGCGCCAGCAGCCCGGGCGTTAGCACAGATACGCAGTATTTT
-,-,TRBJ1-1,13,TRBV18,CASSPTVQTEAFF,TGTGCCAGCTCACCAACAGTTCAGACTGAAGCTTTCTTT
-,-,TRBJ2-7,15,TRBV20-1,CSATQGAGVLYEQYF,TGCAGTGCTACCCAGGGGGCGGGAGTTTTGTACGAGCAGTACTTC
-,TRBD2,TRBJ2-7,15,TRBV7-6,CASSNSLAGGQEQYF,TGTGCCAGCAGCAACTCGTTAGCGGGAGGGCAAGAGCAGTACTTC
-,TRBD2,TRBJ2-1,14,TRBV30,CAWSVRRGGGEQFF,TGTGCCTGGAGTGTACGGCGGGGGGGCGGTGAGCAGTTCTTC
few,TRBD2,TRBJ2-3,15,TRBV6-6,CASNQAGGWTDTQYF,TGTGCCAGTAATCAAGCGGGAGGGTGGACAGATACGCAGTATTTT
-,-,TRBJ2-7,16,TRBV27,CASRPTPGNSYNEQLF,TGTGCCAGCAGACCTACTCCGGGAAACTCCTACAATGAGCAGCTCTTC
once,-,TRBJ2-7,14,TRBV4-2,CASSWTELSYEQYF,TGTGCCAGCAGCTGGACAGAACTATCCTACGAGCAGTACTTC
-,TRBD2,TRBJ2-3,14,TRBV3-1,CASSGLAGGDTQYF,TGTGCCAGCAGTGGACTAGCGGGAGGAGATACGCAGTATTTT
-,TRBD2,TRBJ2-1,14,TRBV25-1,CASNGGRPNNEQFF,TGTGCCAGCAATGGCGGGAGGCCGAACAATGAGCAGTTCTTC
few,TRBD2,TRBJ2-5,14,TRBV11-2,CASSYGTSGMAQYF,TGTGCCAGCAGCTACGGGACTAGCGGGATGGCCCAGTACTTC
-,-,TRBJ2-5,14,TRBV5-6,CASMVAGDVETQYF,TGTGCCAGCATGGTAGCAGGGGATGTGGAGACCCAGTACTTC